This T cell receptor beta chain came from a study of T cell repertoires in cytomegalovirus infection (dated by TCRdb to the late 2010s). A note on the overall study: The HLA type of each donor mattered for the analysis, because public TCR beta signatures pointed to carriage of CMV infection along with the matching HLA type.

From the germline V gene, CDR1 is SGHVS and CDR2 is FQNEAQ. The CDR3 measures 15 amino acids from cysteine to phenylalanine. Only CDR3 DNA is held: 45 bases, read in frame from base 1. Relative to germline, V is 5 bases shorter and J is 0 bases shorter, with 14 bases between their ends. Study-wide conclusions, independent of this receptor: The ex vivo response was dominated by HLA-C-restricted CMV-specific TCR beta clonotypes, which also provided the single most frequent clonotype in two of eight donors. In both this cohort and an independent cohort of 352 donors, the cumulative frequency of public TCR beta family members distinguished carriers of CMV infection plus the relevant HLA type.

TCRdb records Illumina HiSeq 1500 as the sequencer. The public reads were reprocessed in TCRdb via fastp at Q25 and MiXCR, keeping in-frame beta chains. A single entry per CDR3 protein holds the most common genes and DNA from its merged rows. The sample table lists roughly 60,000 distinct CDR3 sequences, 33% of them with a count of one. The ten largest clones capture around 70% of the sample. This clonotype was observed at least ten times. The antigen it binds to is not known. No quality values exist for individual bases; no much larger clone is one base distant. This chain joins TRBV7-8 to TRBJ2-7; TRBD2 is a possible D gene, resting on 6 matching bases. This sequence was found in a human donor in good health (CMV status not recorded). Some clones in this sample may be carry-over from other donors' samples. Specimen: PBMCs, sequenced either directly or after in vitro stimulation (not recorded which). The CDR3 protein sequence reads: CASSPRDFLSYEQYF. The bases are TGTGCCAGCAGCCCTCGGGACTTCCTCTCCTACGAGCAGTACTTC.